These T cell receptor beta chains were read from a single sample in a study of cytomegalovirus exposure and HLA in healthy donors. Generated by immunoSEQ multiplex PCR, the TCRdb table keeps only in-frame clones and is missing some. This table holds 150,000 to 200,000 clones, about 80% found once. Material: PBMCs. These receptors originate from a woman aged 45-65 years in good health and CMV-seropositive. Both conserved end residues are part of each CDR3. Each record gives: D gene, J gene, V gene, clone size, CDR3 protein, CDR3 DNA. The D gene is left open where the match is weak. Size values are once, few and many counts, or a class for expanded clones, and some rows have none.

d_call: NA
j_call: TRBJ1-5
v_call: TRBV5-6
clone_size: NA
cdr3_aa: CASSLAQGRSNQPQHF
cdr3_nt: TGTGCCAGCAGCTTGGCTCAGGGTAGGAGCAATCAGCCCCAGCATTTT

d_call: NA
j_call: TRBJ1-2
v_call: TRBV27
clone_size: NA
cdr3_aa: CASSSGPLDLYGYTF
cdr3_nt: TGTGCCAGCAGTTCAGGGCCCTTAGACCTCTATGGCTACACCTTC

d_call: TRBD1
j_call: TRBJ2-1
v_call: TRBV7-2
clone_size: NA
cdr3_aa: CASSPPGQRGNEQFF
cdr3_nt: TGTGCCAGCAGCCCACCGGGACAGAGGGGAAATGAGCAGTTCTTC

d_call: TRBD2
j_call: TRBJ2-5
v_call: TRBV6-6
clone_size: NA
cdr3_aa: CASRPAGREETQYF
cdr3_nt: TGTGCCAGCAGACCAGCGGGAAGGGAGGAGACCCAGTACTTC

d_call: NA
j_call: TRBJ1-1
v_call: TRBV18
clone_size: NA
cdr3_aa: CASSPASSNTEAFF
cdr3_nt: TGTGCCAGCTCACCGGCTAGTTCGAACACTGAAGCTTTCTTT

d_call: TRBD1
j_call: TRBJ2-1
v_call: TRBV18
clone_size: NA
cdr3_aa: CASSPPGDRGSYNEQFF
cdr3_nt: TGTGCCAGCTCACCACCTGGGGACAGGGGATCCTACAATGAGCAGTTCTTC

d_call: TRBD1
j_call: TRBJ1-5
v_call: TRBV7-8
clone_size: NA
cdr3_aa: CASSLRVQGDQPQHF
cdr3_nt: TGTGCCAGCAGCTTACGTGTGCAGGGGGATCAGCCCCAGCATTTT

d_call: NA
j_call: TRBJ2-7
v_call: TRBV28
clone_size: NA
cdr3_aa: CASSLPQGNEQYF
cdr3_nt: TGTGCCAGCAGTTTACCGCAGGGGAACGAGCAGTACTTC

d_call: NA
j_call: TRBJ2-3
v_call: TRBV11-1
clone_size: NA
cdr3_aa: CASTTLGLGDTQYF
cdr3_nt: TGTGCCAGCACGACGTTGGGGCTCGGAGATACGCAGTATTTT

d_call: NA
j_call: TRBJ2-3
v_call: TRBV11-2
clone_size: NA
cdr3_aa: CASSSWRADTQYF
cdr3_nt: TGTGCCAGCAGCTCATGGAGGGCAGATACGCAGTATTTT

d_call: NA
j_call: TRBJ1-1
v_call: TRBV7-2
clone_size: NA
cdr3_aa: CASGKGIQGGTEAFF
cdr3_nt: TGTGCCAGCGGGAAGGGAATTCAGGGAGGCACTGAAGCTTTCTTT

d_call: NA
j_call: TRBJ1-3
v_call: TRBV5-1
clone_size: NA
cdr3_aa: CASSLGSSGNTIYF
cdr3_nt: TGCGCCAGCAGCTTGGGTAGCTCTGGAAACACCATATATTTT

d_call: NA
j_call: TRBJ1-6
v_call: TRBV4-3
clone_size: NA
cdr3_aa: CASSQGGGGTYSPLHF
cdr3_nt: TGCGCCAGCAGCCAAGGGGGCGGGGGCACGTATTCACCCCTCCACTTT

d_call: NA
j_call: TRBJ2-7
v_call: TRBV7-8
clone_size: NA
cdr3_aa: CASSPGTLVYEQYF
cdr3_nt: TGTGCCAGCAGCCCCGGGACTCTGGTCTACGAGCAGTACTTC

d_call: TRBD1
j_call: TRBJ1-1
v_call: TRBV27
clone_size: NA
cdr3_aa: CASSFETGALNTEAFF
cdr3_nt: TGTGCCAGCAGTTTCGAGACAGGGGCCCTGAACACTGAAGCTTTCTTT

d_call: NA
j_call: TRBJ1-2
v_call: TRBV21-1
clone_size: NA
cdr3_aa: CASSKFRAGDF
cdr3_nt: TGTGCCAGCAGCAAATTTAGGGCAGGGGACTTC

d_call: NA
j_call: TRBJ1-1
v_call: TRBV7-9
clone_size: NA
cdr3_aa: CASSLGGDTEAFF
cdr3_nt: TGTGCCAGCAGCTTAGGGGGAGATACTGAAGCTTTCTTT

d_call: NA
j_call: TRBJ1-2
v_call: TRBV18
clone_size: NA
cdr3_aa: CASSPDSGYTF
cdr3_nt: TGTGCCAGCTCCCCGGACAGTGGCTACACCTTC

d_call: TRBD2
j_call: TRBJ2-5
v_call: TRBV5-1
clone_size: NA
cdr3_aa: CASSGLAGGGETQYF
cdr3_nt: TGCGCCAGCAGCGGACTAGCGGGAGGGGGAGAGACCCAGTACTTC

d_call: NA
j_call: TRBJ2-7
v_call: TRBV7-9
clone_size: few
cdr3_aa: CSSSQISYEQYF
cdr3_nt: TGTTCCAGCAGCCAGATCTCCTACGAGCAGTACTTC

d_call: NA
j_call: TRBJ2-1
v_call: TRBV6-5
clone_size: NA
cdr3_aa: CASSWLGGNEQFF
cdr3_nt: TGTGCCAGCAGTTGGCTAGGGGGCAATGAGCAGTTCTTC

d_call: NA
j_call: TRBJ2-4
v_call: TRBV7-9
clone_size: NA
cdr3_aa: CASSPTPDRAKNIQYF
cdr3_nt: TGTGCCAGCAGCCCAACCCCGGACAGAGCCAAAAACATTCAGTACTTC

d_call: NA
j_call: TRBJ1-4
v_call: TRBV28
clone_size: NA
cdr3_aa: CASSSPPGNEKLFF
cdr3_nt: TGTGCCAGCAGTTCTCCTCCGGGGAATGAAAAACTGTTTTTT

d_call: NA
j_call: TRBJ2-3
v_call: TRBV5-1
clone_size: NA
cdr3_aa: CASSPLAGSTADTQYF
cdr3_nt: TGCGCCAGCAGCCCCCTAGCCGGGAGTACCGCAGATACGCAGTATTTT

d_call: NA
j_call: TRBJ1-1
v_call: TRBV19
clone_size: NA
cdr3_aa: CAVGTRVNTEAFF
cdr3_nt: TGTGCCGTAGGGACACGGGTGAACACTGAAGCTTTCTTT

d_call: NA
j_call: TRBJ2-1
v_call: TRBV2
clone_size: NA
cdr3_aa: CASTFYNEQFF
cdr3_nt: TGTGCCAGCACATTCTACAATGAGCAGTTCTTC

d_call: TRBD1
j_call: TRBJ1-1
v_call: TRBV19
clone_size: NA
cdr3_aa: CASSMGFKYRGNEAFF
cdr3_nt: TGTGCCAGTAGTATGGGTTTTAAGTACAGGGGTAATGAAGCTTTCTTT

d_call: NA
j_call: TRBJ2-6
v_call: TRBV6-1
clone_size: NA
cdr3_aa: CASSLPSPGANVLTF
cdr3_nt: TGTGCCAGCAGTTTACCGAGTCCTGGGGCCAACGTCCTGACTTTC

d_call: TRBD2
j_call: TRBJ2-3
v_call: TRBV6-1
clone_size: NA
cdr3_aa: CASRPGLRSGDTQYF
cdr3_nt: TGTGCCAGCAGACCGGGACTAAGGAGTGGGGATACGCAGTATTTT

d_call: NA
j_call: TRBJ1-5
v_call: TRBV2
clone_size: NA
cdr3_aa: CASSEVSRQPQHF
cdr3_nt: TGTGCCAGCAGTGAAGTTTCCAGACAGCCCCAGCATTTT

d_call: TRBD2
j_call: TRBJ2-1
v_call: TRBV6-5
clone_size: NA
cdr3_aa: CASSYSLADYNEQFF
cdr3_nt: TGTGCCAGCAGTTACTCCCTAGCGGACTACAATGAGCAGTTCTTC

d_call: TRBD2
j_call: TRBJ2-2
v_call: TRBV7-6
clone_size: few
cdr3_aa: CASSLRTSGYQAGELFF
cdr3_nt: TGTGCCAGCAGCCTCCGAACTAGCGGGTATCAGGCCGGGGAGCTGTTTTTT

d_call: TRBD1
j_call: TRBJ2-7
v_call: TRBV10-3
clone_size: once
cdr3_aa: CAISESRQGPYEQYF
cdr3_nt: TGTGCCATCAGTGAGTCCAGACAGGGTCCCTACGAGCAGTACTTC

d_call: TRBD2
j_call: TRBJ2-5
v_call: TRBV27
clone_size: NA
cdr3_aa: CASSSSGRWETQYF
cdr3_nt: TGTGCCAGCAGTTCTAGCGGGAGGTGGGAGACCCAGTACTTC

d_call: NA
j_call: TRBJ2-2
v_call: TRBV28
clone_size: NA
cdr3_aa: CASSLRGENTGELFF
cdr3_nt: TGTGCCAGCAGTTTACGCGGGGAGAACACCGGGGAGCTGTTTTTT

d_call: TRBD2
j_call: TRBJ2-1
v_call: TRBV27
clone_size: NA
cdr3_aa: CASSSWREEGTYNEQFF
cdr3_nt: TGTGCCAGCAGTAGCTGGCGGGAGGAGGGCACCTACAATGAGCAGTTCTTC

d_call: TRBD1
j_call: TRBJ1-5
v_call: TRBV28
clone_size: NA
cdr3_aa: CASRGQGARAQHF
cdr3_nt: TGTGCCAGCCGGGGACAGGGGGCTCGCGCCCAGCATTTT

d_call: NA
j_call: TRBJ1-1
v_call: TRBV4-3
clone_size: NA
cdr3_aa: CASSQDMAGFANTEAFF
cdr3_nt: TGCGCCAGCAGCCAAGATATGGCAGGATTCGCGAACACTGAAGCTTTCTTT

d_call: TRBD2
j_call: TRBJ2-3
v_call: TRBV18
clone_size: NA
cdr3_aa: CASSPQLAARTDTQYF
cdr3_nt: TGTGCCAGCTCACCACAACTAGCGGCGCGCACAGATACGCAGTATTTT

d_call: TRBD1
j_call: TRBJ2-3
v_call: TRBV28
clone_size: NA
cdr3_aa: CASISGTVVTDTQYF
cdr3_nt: TGTGCCAGCATTAGTGGGACAGTGGTAACAGATACGCAGTATTTT

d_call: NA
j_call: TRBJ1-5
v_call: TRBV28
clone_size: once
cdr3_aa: CASSLWAQPQHF
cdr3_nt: TGTGCCAGCAGTTTATGGGCTCAGCCCCAGCATTTT

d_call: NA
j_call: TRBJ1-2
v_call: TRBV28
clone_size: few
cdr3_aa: CASSTGWGTYGYTF
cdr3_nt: TGTGCCAGCAGCACAGGGTGGGGAACCTATGGCTACACCTTC

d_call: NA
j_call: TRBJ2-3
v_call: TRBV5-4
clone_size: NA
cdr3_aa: CASNQGKDTQYF
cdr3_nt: TGTGCCAGCAACCAGGGGAAAGATACGCAGTATTTT

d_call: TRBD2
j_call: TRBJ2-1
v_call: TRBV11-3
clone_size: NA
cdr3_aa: CASSSGGAGDTNEQFF
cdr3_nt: TGTGCCAGCAGCTCCGGAGGAGCGGGGGATACCAATGAGCAGTTCTTC

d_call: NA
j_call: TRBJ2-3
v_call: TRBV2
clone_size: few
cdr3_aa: CASTGATRTDTQYF
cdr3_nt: TGTGCCAGCACTGGGGCGACCCGCACAGATACGCAGTATTTT

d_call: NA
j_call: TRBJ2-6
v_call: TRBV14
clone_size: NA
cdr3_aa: CASSRRSSGANVLTF
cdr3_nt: TGTGCCAGCAGTCGAAGGAGCTCTGGGGCCAACGTCCTGACTTTC

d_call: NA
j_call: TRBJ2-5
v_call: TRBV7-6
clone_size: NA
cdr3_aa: CASSLERDFEQYF
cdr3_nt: TGTGCCAGCAGCTTAGAAAGGGACTTTGAGCAGTACTTC

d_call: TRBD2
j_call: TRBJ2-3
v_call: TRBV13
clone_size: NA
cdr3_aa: CASSLGLAGLVTDTQYF
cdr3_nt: TGTGCCAGCAGCTTAGGGCTAGCGGGGCTGGTGACAGATACGCAGTATTTT

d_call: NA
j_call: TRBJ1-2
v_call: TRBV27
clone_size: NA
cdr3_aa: CASSLWEGGTDGYTF
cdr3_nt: TGTGCCAGCAGTTTATGGGAGGGGGGGACTGATGGCTACACCTTC

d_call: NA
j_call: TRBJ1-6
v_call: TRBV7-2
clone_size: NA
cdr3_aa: CASSLAGSQGRDNSPLHF
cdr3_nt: TGTGCCAGCAGCTTAGCTGGGTCACAGGGAAGGGATAATTCACCCCTCCACTTT

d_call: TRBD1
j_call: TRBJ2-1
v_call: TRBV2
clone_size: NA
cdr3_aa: CASLGGQGGHNEQFF
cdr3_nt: TGTGCCAGCCTAGGGGGACAGGGAGGTCACAATGAGCAGTTCTTC

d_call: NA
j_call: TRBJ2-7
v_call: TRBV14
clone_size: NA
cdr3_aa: CASSQDLVRSYEQYF
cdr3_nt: TGTGCCAGCAGCCAAGATCTAGTCAGAAGTTACGAGCAGTACTTC

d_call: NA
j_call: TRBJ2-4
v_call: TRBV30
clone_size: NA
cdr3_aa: CAWSVGLQNIQYF
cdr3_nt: TGTGCCTGGAGTGTGGGACTCCAAAACATTCAGTACTTC

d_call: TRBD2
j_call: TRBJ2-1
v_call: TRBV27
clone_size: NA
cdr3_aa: CASSFYRGGVGNEQFF
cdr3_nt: TGTGCCAGCAGTTTTTATCGTGGGGGGGTGGGCAATGAGCAGTTCTTC

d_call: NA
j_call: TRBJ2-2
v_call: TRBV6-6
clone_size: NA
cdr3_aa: CASSPGLSGELFF
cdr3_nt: TGTGCCAGCAGTCCCGGACTATCGGGGGAGCTGTTTTTT